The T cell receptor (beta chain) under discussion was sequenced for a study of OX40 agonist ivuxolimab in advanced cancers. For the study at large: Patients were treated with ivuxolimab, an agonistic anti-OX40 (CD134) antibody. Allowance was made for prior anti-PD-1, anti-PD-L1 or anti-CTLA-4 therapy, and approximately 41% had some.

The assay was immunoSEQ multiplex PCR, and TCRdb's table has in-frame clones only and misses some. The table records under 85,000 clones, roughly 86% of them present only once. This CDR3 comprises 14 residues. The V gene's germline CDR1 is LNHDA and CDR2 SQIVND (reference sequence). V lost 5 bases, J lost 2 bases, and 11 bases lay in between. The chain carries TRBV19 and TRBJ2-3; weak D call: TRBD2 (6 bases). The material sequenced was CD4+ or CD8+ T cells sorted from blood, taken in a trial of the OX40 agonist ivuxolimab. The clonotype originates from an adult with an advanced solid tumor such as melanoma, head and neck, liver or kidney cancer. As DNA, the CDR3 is TGTGCCAGTAGTTTAGCGGTTAACACAGATACGCAGTATTTT. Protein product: CASSLAVNTDTQYF. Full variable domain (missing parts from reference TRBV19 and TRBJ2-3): DGGITQSPKYLFRKEGQNVTLSCEQNLNHDAMYWYRQDPGQGLRLIYYSQIVNDFQKGDIAEGYSVSREKKESFPLTVTSAQKNPTAFYLCASSLAVNTDTQYFGPGTRLTVL.